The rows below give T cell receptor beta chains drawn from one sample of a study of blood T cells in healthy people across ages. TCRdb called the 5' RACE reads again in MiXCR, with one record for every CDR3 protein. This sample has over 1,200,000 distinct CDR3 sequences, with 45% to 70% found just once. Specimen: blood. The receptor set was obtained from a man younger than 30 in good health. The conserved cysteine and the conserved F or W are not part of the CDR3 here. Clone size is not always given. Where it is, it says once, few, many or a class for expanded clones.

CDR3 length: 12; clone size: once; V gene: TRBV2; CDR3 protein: ASGLRGWTGELF
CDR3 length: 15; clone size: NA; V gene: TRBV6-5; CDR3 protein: ASSSAFSGTGEDEQY
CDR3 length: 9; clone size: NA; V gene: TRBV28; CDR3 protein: ASTWASEQY
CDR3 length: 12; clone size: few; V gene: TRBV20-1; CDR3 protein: SAPGTSGYNEQF
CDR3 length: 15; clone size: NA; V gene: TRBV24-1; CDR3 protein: ATSDATTGDYYNEQF
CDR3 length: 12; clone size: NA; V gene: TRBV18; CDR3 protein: ASSPGTDYSPLH
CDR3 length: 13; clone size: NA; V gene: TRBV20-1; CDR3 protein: SANGGAFNKNIQY
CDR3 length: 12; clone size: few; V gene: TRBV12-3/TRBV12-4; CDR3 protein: ASSPDWGANEQF
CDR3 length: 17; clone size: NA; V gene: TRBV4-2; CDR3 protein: ASSQQNRGQLSPNTEAF
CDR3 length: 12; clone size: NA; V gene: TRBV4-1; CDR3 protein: ASSQAGANYGYT
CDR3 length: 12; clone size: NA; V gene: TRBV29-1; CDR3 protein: SVERGQGAGEQY
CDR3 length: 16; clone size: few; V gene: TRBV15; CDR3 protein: ATSRDLAASLAKNIQY
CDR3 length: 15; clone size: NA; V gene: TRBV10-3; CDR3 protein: AISSGRTPPNTGELF
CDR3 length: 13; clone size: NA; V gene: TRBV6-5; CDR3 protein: ASSQGSGAKETQY
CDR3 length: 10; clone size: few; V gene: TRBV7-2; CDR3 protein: ASSFPGGAQY
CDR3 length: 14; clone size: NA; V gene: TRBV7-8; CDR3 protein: ASSSYRLSSYNEQY
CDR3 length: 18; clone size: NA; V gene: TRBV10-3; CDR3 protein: AISESIEWASGSSYNEQY
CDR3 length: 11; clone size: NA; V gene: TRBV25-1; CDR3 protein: ASGDTGDTEAF
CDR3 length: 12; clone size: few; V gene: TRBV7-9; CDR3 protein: ASSLGPGPHEQY
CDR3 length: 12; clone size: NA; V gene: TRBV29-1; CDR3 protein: SVQDRGDFYEQY
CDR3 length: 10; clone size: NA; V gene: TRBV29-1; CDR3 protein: SYEGLSYEQY
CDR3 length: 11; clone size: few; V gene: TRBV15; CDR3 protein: ATSDSLRDTQY
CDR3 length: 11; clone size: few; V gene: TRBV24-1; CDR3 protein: ATAAGEANEQF
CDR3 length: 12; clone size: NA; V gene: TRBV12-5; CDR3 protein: ASGLDRESYGYT
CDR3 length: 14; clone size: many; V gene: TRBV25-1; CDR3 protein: ASSGSPRSSYNEQF
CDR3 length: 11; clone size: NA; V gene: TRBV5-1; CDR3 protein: ASSATGNYEQY
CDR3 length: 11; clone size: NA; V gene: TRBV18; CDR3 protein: ASSPGERYEQY
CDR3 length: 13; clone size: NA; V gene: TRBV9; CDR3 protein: ASSPYRTGLSEQY
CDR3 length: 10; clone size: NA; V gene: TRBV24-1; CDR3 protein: ATSGDSYGYT
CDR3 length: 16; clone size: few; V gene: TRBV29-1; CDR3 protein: SVDTGPLEPVTQETQY
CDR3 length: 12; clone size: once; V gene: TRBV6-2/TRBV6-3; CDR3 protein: ASSYGPTRNEQF